The clone carrying this TCR beta chain occurred a few times. Its antigen is currently unknown. PCR primers comprised 60 Vbeta and 13 Jbeta primers. The assay was immunoSEQ multiplex PCR, and TCRdb's table has in-frame clones only and misses some. Among approximately 160,000 clones listed, 64% were seen once. This record comes from a study of cytomegalovirus exposure and HLA in healthy donors. Study at large: Among the 398 genotyped donors, approximately 81% were placed in the Caucasian-associated ancestry cluster. Study-level results: Later examination showed HLA-associated TCR beta chains had greater clonal expansion than equally common others. Common viral pathogens seemed to be connected with several of the most significant clusters, according to a later analysis.

Per the germline V gene, CDR1 is SEHNR and CDR2 is FQNEAQ (reference sequence). The V end was cut by 3 bases, the J end by 8 bases, with 16 bases between. This CDR3 region has 14 residues. The rearrangement joins TRBV7-9 to TRBJ1-2, with D possibly TRBD1 on 5 matching bases. The sequenced sample was PBMCs. This receptor was identified in a woman aged 25 to 39 in good health and CMV-seropositive. The CDR3 nucleotides read TGTGCCAGCAGCTTTCTCGCTAACAAGGGGGGCTACACCTTC. Its translation is CASSFLANKGGYTF.